This T cell receptor (beta chain) came from a study of patients and donors after allogeneic stem cell transplantation. TCRdb itself ran the RT-PCR reads through MiXCR, one entry per CDR3 protein. The data hold more than 150,000 distinct CDR3 sequences, with more than 35% observed a single time. Germline V lookup: CDR1 SQVTM, CDR2 ANQGSEA. CDR3 length: 16 amino acids. V shed 6 bases, J shed 0 bases, and the junction held 11 bases outside the gene matches. Sequencing was carried out using blood, either unsorted or a sorted T cell fraction (not recorded which). V is TRBV29-1 and J is TRBJ1-1; 9 positions match TRBD1. This TCR derives from a human donor who was either an allogeneic HSCT recipient or a stem cell or donor lymphocyte infusion donor (not recorded which). It is not recorded whose cells these are; they may come from a transplant donor. For the CDR3, the DNA is TGCAGCGTCGGCCTACAGGGGGCGCTTATGAACACTGAAGCTTTCTTT. Its translation: CSVGLQGALMNTEAFF.